This T cell receptor (beta chain) was found in a study of CD8+CD57+ T cells in acquired aplastic anemia. Study in general: Yields of DNA that came from sorted CD4+ and CD8+ cells averaged about 3.4 ug.

Looked up from germline, CDR1 is SGHRS and CDR2 is YFSETQ. The CDR3 sequence is 15 residues long. Losses at the gene ends were 4 bases for V and 4 bases for J; bases not matched to a gene: 4. Researchers used genomic DNA as the template to profile TCR beta VDJ and CDR3. TCRdb reprocessed the reads with MiXCR, giving one entry per CDR3 protein. The table has 200,000 or so distinct CDR3 sequences, under 70% seen once. About this clonotype: Its antigen is not identified.

Study observations and caveats: Any difference that existed in CD8+ Simpson's diversity between patients and controls was not significant. The same twenty-nine CD8+ CDR3 sequences occurred in patients and in controls.

This TCR derives from a human donor with severe aplastic anemia or a healthy control (not recorded which). The chain combines TRBV5-1 with TRBJ2-7; 14 nucleotides match TRBD2. The sample taken for sequencing was sorted CD4+, CD8+, or CD8+CD57+ T cells (not recorded which) from PBMCs. CDR3 nucleotide sequence: TGCGCCAGCAGCAAAGGGACTAGCGGGGGATACGAGCAGTACTTC. Translated: CASSKGTSGGYEQYF.